This TCR beta chain was sequenced during a study of T-cell reconstitution after alpha-beta-depleted transplantation in children. Germline CDR1 is DFQATT and CDR2 is SNEGSKA (reference sequence). J lost 1 base, V lost 4 bases, and 10 bases had no gene match. The CDR3 sequence is 17 residues long. Molecular barcoding with unique molecular identifiers was used for the TCRbeta library. TCRdb ran MiXCR on the PCR reads and lists one entry per CDR3 protein. Among some 500,000 distinct CDR3 sequences, around 18% were seen once, and the ten largest hold 2.5% to 4%. This chain joins TRBV20-1 and TRBJ2-1, with TRBD2 matching 10 bases. This receptor was identified in a human donor who donated a stem cell graft to a child with acute lymphoblastic leukemia. The sample in question was PBMCs from the stem cell graft donor, obtained from the stem cell graft. Here the CDR3 reads CSATSTSGSGSYNEQFF. The CDR3, as DNA: TGCAGTGCTACGTCGACTAGCGGGTCCGGGTCCTACAATGAGCAGTTCTTC.